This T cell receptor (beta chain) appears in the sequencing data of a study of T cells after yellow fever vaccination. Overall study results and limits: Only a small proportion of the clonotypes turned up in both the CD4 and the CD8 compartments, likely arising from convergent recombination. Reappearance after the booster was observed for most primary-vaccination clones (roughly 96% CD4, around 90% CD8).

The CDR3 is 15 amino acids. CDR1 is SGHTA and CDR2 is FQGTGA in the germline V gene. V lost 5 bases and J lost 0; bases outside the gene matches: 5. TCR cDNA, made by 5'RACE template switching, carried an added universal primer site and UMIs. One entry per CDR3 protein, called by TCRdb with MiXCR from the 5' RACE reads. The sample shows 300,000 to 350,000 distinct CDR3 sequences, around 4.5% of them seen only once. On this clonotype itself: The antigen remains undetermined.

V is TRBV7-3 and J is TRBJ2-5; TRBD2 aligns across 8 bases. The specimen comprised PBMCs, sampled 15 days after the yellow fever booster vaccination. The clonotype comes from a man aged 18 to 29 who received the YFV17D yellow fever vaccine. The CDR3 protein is CASSPRRGDQETQYF. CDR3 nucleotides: TGTGCCAGCAGCCCACGGCGGGGGGACCAAGAGACCCAGTACTTC.